What follows are 2 T cell receptor beta chains derived from one specimen sequenced in a study of blood T cell repertoires in COVID-19. Only in-frame clones appear in the TCRdb table, and some are missing; sequencing was by immunoSEQ multiplex PCR. The sample has 20,000 to 25,000 clones, roughly 80% seen once; the top ten hold roughly 60%. The sample comprised peripheral blood. The origin of the receptors is a woman of 80 years or more with acute or convalescent COVID-19.

The rearrangement links TRBV30 to TRBJ1-5; 11 positions agree with TRBD1. The germline CDR1 and CDR2 sequences are GTSNPN and SVGIG (reference sequence). This CDR3 contains 17 residues. V trimming: 0 bases; J trimming: 1 base; junction bases outside the gene matches: 5. CDR3 residues: CAWSVDRGRVSNQPQHF. CDR3 bases: TGTGCCTGGAGTGTGGACAGGGGGCGCGTGAGCAATCAGCCCCAGCATTTT. The complete variable domain, with remaining parts taken from reference TRBV30 and TRBJ1-5, reads SQTIHQWPATLVQPVGSPLSLECTVEGTSNPNLYWYRQAAGRGLQLLFYSVGIGQISSEVPQNLSASRPQDRQFILSSKKLLLSDSGFYLCAWSVDRGRVSNQPQHFGDGTRLSIL.

The J gene is TRBJ2-7, the V gene TRBV10-2, with 7 bases fitting TRBD2. CDR1 is WSHSY and CDR2 is SAAADI in the germline V gene. The CDR3 spans 12 residues. Germline trimming cut 8 bases from V and 4 bases from J; bases unmatched to any gene: 5. CDR3 coding DNA: TGCGCCAGCGGGAGGGCCGGATACGAGCAGTACTTC. Amino acid sequence: CASGRAGYEQYF.